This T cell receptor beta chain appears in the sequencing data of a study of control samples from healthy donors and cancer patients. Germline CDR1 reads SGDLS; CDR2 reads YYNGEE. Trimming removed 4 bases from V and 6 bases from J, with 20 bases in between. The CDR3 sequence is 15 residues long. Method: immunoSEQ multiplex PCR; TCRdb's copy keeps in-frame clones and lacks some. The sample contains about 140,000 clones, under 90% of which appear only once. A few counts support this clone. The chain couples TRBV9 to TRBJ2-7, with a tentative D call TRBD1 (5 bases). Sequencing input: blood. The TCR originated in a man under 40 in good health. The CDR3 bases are TGTGCCAGCAGCACAACGACAGTTTCCCGTGCCGAGCAGTACTTC. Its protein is CASSTTTVSRAEQYF. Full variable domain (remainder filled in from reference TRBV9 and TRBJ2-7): DSGVTQTPKHLITATGQRVTLRCSPRSGDLSVYWYQQSLDQGLQFLIQYYNGEERAKGNILERFSAQQFPDLHSELNLSSLELGDSALYFCASSTTTVSRAEQYFGPGTRLTVT.